This record looks at one TCR beta chain sequence and its context. Antigen specificity is unknown. This sample stems from a study of shared clonotypes between healthy human individuals. Replicate sorted-subset PCRs were loaded with roughly 190 ng DNA, about 30,000 T cell genomes. The table came from immunoSEQ multiplex PCR; TCRdb's copy has only in-frame clones and leaves some out. The sample consists of a few million clones, approximately 93% of them appearing once. The CDR3 contains 13 residues. The germline CDR1 and CDR2 sequences are LNHDA and SQIVND (reference sequence). Deletions cut 4 bases from V and 8 bases from J, with 12 bases between. Points from the study as a whole: Researchers found naive subsets generally carried larger estimated richness than memory subsets. The sharing of around 5% of naive CD4 clonotypes was seen across a handful of donors.

Sequencing was carried out using naive CD4+ T cells from PBMCs. The subset denotes: CD45RA+ positively selected. This chain joins TRBV19 and TRBJ2-1; TRBD1 is a possible D gene (5 bases). The clonotype comes from a man between 18 and 29 years old in good health. Some clones in this sample may be carry-over from other donors' samples. The CDR3 nucleotides read TGTGCCAGTAGTACCCAGGGTCGGGATGAGCAGTTCTTC. It specifies CASSTQGRDEQFF.